These 9 T cell receptor beta chains share one sample of origin, sequenced in a study of T cell responses to AZD1222 COVID-19 vaccine. The assay was immunoSEQ multiplex PCR, and TCRdb's table has in-frame clones only and misses some. Of 120,000 or so clones detected, 81% appear once; the ten largest clones hold less than 5%. The source was peripheral blood, collected on day 0 of AZD1222 vaccination. The receptor source for this set is an adult in good health.

The chain is built from TRBV6-5 and TRBJ1-1, with D hard to call. The germline V gene encodes CDR1 MNHEY and CDR2 SVGAGI. This CDR3 is 14 amino acids long. The V end lost 6 bases, the J end lost 0 bases, and 11 bases lay between the germline ends. The chain's CDR3 is CASRGSFMNTEAFF. CDR3 coding DNA: TGTGCCAGCAGGGGATCCTTTATGAACACTGAAGCTTTCTTT.

In its sample, this clone was seen once. The chain carries TRBV27 and TRBJ2-5; D possibly corresponds to TRBD2 (6 bases). Germline CDR1 and CDR2: MNHEY and SMNVEV (reference sequence). The CDR3 has 14 amino acids. V gave up 3 bases and J gave up 5 bases, with 13 bases separating them. In DNA form, the CDR3 reads TGTGCCAGCAGTTTGTCCCTTGGGGGGGAGACCCAGTACTTC. Its translation is CASSLSLGGETQYF.

The chain uses TRBV6-5 and TRBJ1-5; 8 bases agree with TRBD1. This CDR3 has 13 amino acids. J lost 4 bases, V lost 7 bases, and 3 bases had no gene match. CDR1 and CDR2 from the germline V gene are MNHEY and SVGAGI. DNA for the CDR3: TGTGCCAGCAACAGGGGGATAAATCAGCCCCAGCATTTT. Residues: CASNRGINQPQHF.

The rearrangement uses TRBV6-1 and TRBJ1-5; D is unresolved. The V gene lost 1 base and the J gene lost 4 bases, with 5 bases spanning the gap. CDR1 is MNHNS, CDR2 SASEGT, per germline. The CDR3 length is 13 residues. The DNA of the CDR3 is TGTGCCAGCAGTGAAGTCCGGAATCAGCCCCAGCATTTT. It yields the protein CASSEVRNQPQHF.

V usage is TRBV5-5 and J usage is TRBJ1-5; a possible D gene is TRBD1 (5 bases). The V and J ends lost 0 bases and 4 bases respectively, with 5 bases between them. Germline loops: CDR1 SGHKS, CDR2 YYEKEE (reference sequence). The CDR3 consists of 13 residues. DNA for the CDR3: TGTGCCAGCAGCTTGGGACAGAATCAGCCCCAGCATTTT. Protein product: CASSLGQNQPQHF. Full variable domain (outside the CDR3, taken from reference TRBV5-5 and TRBJ1-5): DAGVTQSPTHLIKTRGQQVTLRCSPISGHKSVSWYQQVLGQGPQFIFQYYEKEERGRGNFPDRFSARQFPNYSSELNVNALLLGDSALYLCASSLGQNQPQHFGDGTRLSIL.

The chain links TRBV3-1 (or the pseudogene TRBV3-2) to TRBJ2-1; 10 bases map to TRBD2. Unmatched junction bases numbered 8, after V lost 4 bases and J lost 5 bases. The CDR3 totals 16 residues. Germline loops: CDR1 LGHDT, CDR2 YNNKEL (reference sequence). CDR3 residues: CASSPTRTSGHNEQFF. The DNA for the CDR3 is TGTGCCAGCAGCCCGACCCGGACTAGCGGACACAATGAGCAGTTCTTC.

The rearrangement uses TRBV28 and TRBJ1-2; D gene ambiguous. The V gene lost 3 bases and the J gene lost 4 bases, with 12 bases spanning the gap. Germline V gives CDR1 MDHEN, CDR2 SYDVKM. The length of the CDR3 is 14 residues. CDR3 in amino acids: CASSFKGGSYGYTF. The CDR3 DNA reads as TGTGCCAGCAGTTTCAAGGGCGGAAGCTATGGCTACACCTTC.

This sequence joins TRBV24-1 and TRBJ2-2; the match to TRBD1 covers 8 bases. CDR1 KGHDR and CDR2 SFDVKD come from the germline V gene. This CDR3 is 15 amino acids long. The J segment lost 8 bases and the V segment lost 3 bases, leaving 7 bases of the junction unmatched. The CDR3: CATSDQGAVPGELFF. CDR3 DNA: TGTGCCACCAGTGATCAGGGGGCGGTACCGGGGGAGCTGTTTTTT.

The DNA of the CDR3 is TGTGCCATCAGTGAGTCGACTGTCAGGGTAGGAGGCGAGCAGTACTTC. Its translation: CAISESTVRVGGEQYF. The rearrangement links TRBV10-3 to TRBJ2-7, with D perhaps being TRBD1 or TRBD2 (5 bases each). The ends were cut back, 0 bases at V and 6 bases at J, with 18 bases in the middle. The CDR3 contains 16 residues. Per the germline V gene, CDR1 is ENHRY and CDR2 is SYGVKD.